The sequence of this T cell receptor beta chain was determined in a study of cytomegalovirus exposure and HLA in healthy donors. Researchers ran the PCR with 60 Vbeta and 13 Jbeta primers. Clones were sequenced by immunoSEQ multiplex PCR, and TCRdb holds only the in-frame ones, with some missing. The sample holds approximately 33,000 clones, around half seen once. On this clone itself: The antigen remains undetermined.

Overall study findings and caveats: Productive status was seen about 87% or about 30% of the time for most TCR beta V segments in an earlier analysis. Among TCR sequences, most were rare, though some public TCRs appeared in many donors.

J gave up 1 base and V 2 bases, and 11 bases lay outside the gene matches. This CDR3 is 17 amino acids long. CDR1 is SQVTM, CDR2 ANQGSEA, per germline. This rearrangement joins TRBV29-1 to TRBJ2-4; 7 bases map to TRBD2. Sequenced material: PBMCs. This receptor was identified in a woman aged 40-49 years in good health and CMV-seropositive. CDR3 sequence reads: CSVEFTAGVAAKNIQYF. The CDR3, as DNA: TGCAGCGTTGAATTTACGGCGGGGGTGGCGGCCAAAAACATTCAGTACTTC.